Given below is one TCR beta chain in context. The CDR3 runs 15 residues. The V gene lost 3 bases and the J gene lost 2 bases, with 11 bases spanning the gap. Germline V gives CDR1 KGHSH, CDR2 LQKENI. The data derive from a study of blood T cell repertoires in COVID-19. Study-wide background: PBMCs, B-cell-depleted T cells, or T cells provided the cDNA or gDNA that made up the material.

Assignment of participants to cohorts was predicated upon participant-reported clinical history. As processed by the authors: How many nucleated cells were present was estimated from reference gene primer amplification. Sequencing was performed with immunoSEQ multiplex PCR; in TCRdb, only in-frame clones are kept and a portion is missing. That table furnishes V, J and clone size, whereas the DNA furnished D and trimming. The table has fewer than 250,000 clones, approximately 73% seen once. Sequenced input: PBMCs or T cells enriched from blood (not recorded which). This sequence originates from a woman aged 50 to 65 with acute COVID-19. This chain links TRBV18 with TRBJ1-3; D gene unclear. The CDR3 region has the DNA TGTGCCAGCTCACCTTCGGACTGGGCTGGAAACACCATATATTTT. It codes for CASSPSDWAGNTIYF.